The source of this T cell receptor beta chain is a study of T cell responses to AZD1222 COVID-19 vaccine. Overall study context: Second doses that came at about 4 or about 12 weeks were put together. Study-level findings and limits: An increase in Spike-specific TCR breadth and depth was observed after two AZD1222 doses. Clonal diversity was possibly underestimated, and the donors were mostly white British, with more females. Across the whole spike, CD4 TCRs peaked at regions 160-218 and 743-854.

Note on this clone: What it binds is not known.

Here immunoSEQ multiplex PCR was the method, and the copy in TCRdb shows in-frame clones only, minus some. The sample has 140,000 to 150,000 clones; 90% to 95% are singletons. This CDR3 is built from 15 residues. Trimming cost V 2 bases and J 7 bases, with 12 bases left between them. Germline loops: CDR1 SNHLY, CDR2 FYNNEI. This clonotype was obtained from an adult in good health. The rearrangement joins TRBV2 to TRBJ1-6; D perhaps matches TRBD1 (6 bases). The starting material was peripheral blood, obtained on day 0 of AZD1222 vaccination. In DNA, the CDR3 is TGTGCCAGCAGTGAATTGAGGACAGAAAATTCACCCCTCCACTTT. Protein: CASSELRTENSPLHF.